The subject of this entry is one T cell receptor beta chain. The antigen remains unidentified. The germline V gene encodes CDR1 SGHAT and CDR2 FQNNGV. V gave up 6 bases and J gave up 6 bases; unmatched junction bases: 7. CDR3 size: 14 residues. This entry is derived from a study of cytomegalovirus exposure and HLA in healthy donors. Study results and caveats: Follow-up analysis found HLA locus-dependent TCR association rates, highest for DRB1 and lowest for HLA-C. In a later analysis, TCR beta V- and J-gene trimming was associated with a missense DCLRE1C variant. About 150 TCR beta chains were listed as cytomegalovirus-associated.

Vbeta (60) and Jbeta (13) primers were used in the PCR. Clones were read by immunoSEQ multiplex PCR, and TCRdb kept only the in-frame ones, dropping some. The top ten clones hold about 4.3% of a sample with 150,000 or so clones, around 70% of them seen once. There were likely unrecorded immune exposures, though donors were nominally healthy when sampled. V is TRBV11-2 and J is TRBJ2-5; 10 bases agree with TRBD1. The TCR was taken from a man aged 18 to 29 in good health and CMV-seropositive. The sequenced material came from PBMCs. The CDR3 sequence is CASSLGTGEKTQYF. Written as DNA, the CDR3 is TGTGCCAGCAGTCTCGGGACAGGGGAAAAGACCCAGTACTTC.